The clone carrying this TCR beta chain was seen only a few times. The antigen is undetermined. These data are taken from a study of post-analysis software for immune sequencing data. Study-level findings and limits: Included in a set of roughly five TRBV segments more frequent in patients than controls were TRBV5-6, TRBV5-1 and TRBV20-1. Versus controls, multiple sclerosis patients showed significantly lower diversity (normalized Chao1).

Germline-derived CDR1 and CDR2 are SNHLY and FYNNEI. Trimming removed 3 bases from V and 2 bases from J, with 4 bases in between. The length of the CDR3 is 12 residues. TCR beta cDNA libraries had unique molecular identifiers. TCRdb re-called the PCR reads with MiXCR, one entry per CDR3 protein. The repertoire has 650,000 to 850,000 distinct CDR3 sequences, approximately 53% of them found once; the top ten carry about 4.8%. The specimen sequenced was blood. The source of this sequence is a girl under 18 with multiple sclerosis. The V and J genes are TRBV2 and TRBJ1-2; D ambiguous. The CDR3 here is CASSDRNYGYTF. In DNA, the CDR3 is TGTGCCAGCAGTGACAGGAACTATGGCTACACCTTC.